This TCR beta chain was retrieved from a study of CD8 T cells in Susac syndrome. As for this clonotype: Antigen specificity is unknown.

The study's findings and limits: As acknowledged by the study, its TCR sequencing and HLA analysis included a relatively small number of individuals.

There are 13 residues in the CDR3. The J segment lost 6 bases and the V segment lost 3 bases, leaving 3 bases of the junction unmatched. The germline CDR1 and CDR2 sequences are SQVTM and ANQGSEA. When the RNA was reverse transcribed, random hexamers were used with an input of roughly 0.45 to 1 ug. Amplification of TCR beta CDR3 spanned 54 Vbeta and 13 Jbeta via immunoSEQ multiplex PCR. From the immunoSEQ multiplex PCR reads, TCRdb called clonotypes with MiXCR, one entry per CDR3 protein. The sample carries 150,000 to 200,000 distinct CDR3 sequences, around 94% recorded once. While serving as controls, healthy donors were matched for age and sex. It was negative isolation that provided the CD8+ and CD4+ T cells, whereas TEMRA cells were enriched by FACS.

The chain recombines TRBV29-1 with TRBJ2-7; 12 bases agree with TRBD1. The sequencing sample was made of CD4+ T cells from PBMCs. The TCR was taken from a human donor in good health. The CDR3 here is CSVEGTGGAEQYF. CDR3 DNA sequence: TGCAGCGTTGAGGGGACAGGGGGCGCCGAGCAGTACTTC.